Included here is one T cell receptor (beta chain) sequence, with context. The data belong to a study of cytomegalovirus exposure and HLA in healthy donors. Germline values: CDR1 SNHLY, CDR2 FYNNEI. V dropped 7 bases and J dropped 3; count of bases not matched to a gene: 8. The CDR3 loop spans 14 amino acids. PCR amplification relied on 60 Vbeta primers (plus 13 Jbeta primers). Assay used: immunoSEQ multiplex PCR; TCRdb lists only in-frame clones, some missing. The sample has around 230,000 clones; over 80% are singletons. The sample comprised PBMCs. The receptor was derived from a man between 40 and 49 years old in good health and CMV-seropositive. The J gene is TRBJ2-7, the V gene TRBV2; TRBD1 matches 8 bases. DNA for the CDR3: TGTGCCAGCACTACCGGGACAGGTTTCTACGAGCAGTACTTC. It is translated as CASTTGTGFYEQYF.